The TCR beta chain under discussion was sequenced for a study of cytomegalovirus exposure and HLA in healthy donors. Study findings and constraints: For cytomegalovirus status, the classifier reportedly gave diagnoses with high specificity and sensitivity.

In regard to this clone: Its antigen is currently unknown.

Use of 60 Vbeta and 13 Jbeta primers characterized the PCR. The assay was immunoSEQ multiplex PCR, and TCRdb's table has in-frame clones only and misses some. This sample yields some 150,000 clones, of which roughly 85% are seen a single time; less than 8% belongs to the top ten. CDR1 is GTSNPN and CDR2 is SVGIG in the germline V gene (reference sequence). The V segment lost 2 bases and the J segment 2 bases; nucleotides outside the gene matches: 9. The CDR3 is 16 residues long. The sample taken for sequencing was PBMCs. This chain joins TRBV30 and TRBJ2-5, with TRBD1 identical over 9 bases. This TCR was recovered from a man aged 40-49 years in good health and CMV-seropositive. The CDR3 protein is CAWSSRNRGLQETQYF. CDR3 DNA: TGTGCCTGGAGTTCTCGGAACAGGGGGCTTCAAGAGACCCAGTACTTC.